This T cell receptor beta chain was retrieved from a study of blood T cells in healthy people across ages. General study results and limits: CMV status of donors was not determined, possibly confounding expanded clonotype changes. Estimates based on one million T cells were treated as lower bounds. With unsorted PBMCs, a conclusive comparison of naive versus antigen-experienced cells was not possible.

This clonotype was seen only a few times. Its antigen is currently unknown. Primed by a sample-barcoded 5' primer and a J-beta primer mix, a second PCR proceeded for 7 to 11 cycles. MiXCR, applied by TCRdb to the 5' RACE reads, yields one record per CDR3 protein. Of 1.2 million to 1.5 million distinct CDR3 sequences in the sample, approximately 42% were seen once. The CDR3 runs to 16 residues. Germline lookup yields CDR1 MNHNS and CDR2 SASEGT. The TCR originated in a woman between 18 and 29 years old in good health. The sequenced sample was blood. The genes are TRBV6-1 and TRBJ2-4, with D possibly being TRBD1 (6 bases). The last part of the DNA fits TRBJ2-7 better; the J call may be wrong. Here the CDR3 DNA reads TGTGCCAGCTCGGATCTAACCAGGGGTTATCGGGACGAGCAGTACTTC. It specifies CASSDLTRGYRDEQYF.